This T cell receptor beta chain was sequenced during a study of cytomegalovirus exposure and HLA in healthy donors. Study-level information: There were 100 million to 120 million unique TCR beta sequences, drawn from about 179 million T cells, in an earlier analysis. Study-level results: A prior analysis recorded that most TCR beta V segments were productive about 90% or about 30% of the time. Analyses of presence and absence presupposed an approximately uniform sequencing depth across donors.

The CDR3 runs 14 residues. Germline V gene data show CDR1 as GTSNPN and CDR2 as SVGIG (reference sequence). V was cut by 3 bases and J by 2 bases, with 13 bases left in between. Researchers ran the PCR with 60 Vbeta and 13 Jbeta primers. Clones were read by immunoSEQ multiplex PCR, and TCRdb kept only the in-frame ones, dropping some. The sample yields approximately 170,000 clones, about 76% seen once. Nominally healthy donors were sampled, though unrecorded immune exposures were likely. With respect to this clone: The antigen is unknown.

This TCR was sampled from a male donor in good health and CMV-seropositive. This chain uses TRBV30 with TRBJ1-1; tentatively, D is TRBD1 (6 bases). The specimen sequenced was PBMCs. CDR3 nucleotide sequence: TGTGCCTGGAGGGCCGGGACATATAACACTGAAGCTTTCTTT. Its translation is CAWRAGTYNTEAFF.